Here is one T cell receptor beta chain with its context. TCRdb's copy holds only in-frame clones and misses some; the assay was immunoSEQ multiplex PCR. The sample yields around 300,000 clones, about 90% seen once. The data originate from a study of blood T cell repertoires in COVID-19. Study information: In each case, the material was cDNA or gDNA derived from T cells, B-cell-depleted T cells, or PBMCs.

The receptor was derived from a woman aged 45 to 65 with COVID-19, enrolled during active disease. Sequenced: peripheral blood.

The CDR3 coding sequence is TGTGCCAGCTTTTTCGAACGGACTAGCGGGGGCAATGAGCAGTTCTTC. Translation gives CASFFERTSGGNEQFF. V gene TRBV2 combines with J gene TRBJ2-1; 13 nucleotides agree with TRBD2. Germline V gene data show CDR1 as SNHLY and CDR2 as FYNNEI. The length of the CDR3 is 16 residues. V shed 8 bases, J shed 6 bases, and the junction held 10 bases outside the gene matches.